Presented here are 14 T cell receptor beta chains from one specimen sequenced in a study of control samples from healthy donors and cancer patients. The repertoire was sequenced with immunoSEQ multiplex PCR; TCRdb's copy has only in-frame clones and lacks some. The sample lists fewer than 500,000 clones, about nine tenths seen once, with more than 6% in the top ten. The sequencing input was PBMCs. The source of these receptors is a middle-aged man with head and neck cancer.

The chain joins TRBV11-1 to TRBJ2-2; D gene unclear. This CDR3 spans 14 amino acids. Trimming removed 3 bases from V and 0 bases from J, with 5 bases in between. In germline, CDR1 is SGHAT, CDR2 FQDESV (reference sequence). The DNA of the CDR3 is TGTGCCAGCAGCTTGAATCCGAACACCGGGGAGCTGTTTTTT. Amino acids: CASSLNPNTGELFF.

This clone appeared once. This sequence joins TRBV19 and TRBJ2-7; TRBD2 matches at 7 bases. With 6 bases clipped from V and 3 bases from J, the junction kept 11 bases outside the gene matches. The CDR3 totals 15 residues. Germline CDR1 is LNHDA and CDR2 is SQIVND (reference sequence). In nucleotides, the CDR3 is TGTGCCAGTAGCCCCCTTTGGGGGGGGGACTACGAGCAGTACTTC. This sequence encodes CASSPLWGGDYEQYF.

This chain links TRBV4-1 with TRBJ1-4, with D tentatively TRBD1 (6 bases). Trimming shortened V by 3 bases and J by 6 bases, and 17 bases separated the two germline ends. Germline CDR1 and CDR2: MGHRA and YSYEKL. This CDR3 region has 16 residues. The CDR3 DNA follows: TGCGCCAGCAGCCAGGGTAATCAGGGGAAGGATGAAAAACTGTTTTTT. Translating it yields CASSQGNQGKDEKLFF.

The V call is TRBV6-2 or TRBV6-3, the J call TRBJ2-7; D remains unclear. CDR3 length: 15 amino acids. CDR1 is MNHEY and CDR2 is SVGEGT in the germline V gene. The germline V and J ends were trimmed by 2 bases and 2 bases, with 13 bases remaining between them. CDR3 coding DNA: TGTGCCAGCAGTTACGAGGACCCGGGCACCTACGAGCAGTACTTC. Its protein is CASSYEDPGTYEQYF.

The chain joins TRBV27 to TRBJ2-1, with D perhaps matching TRBD2 (6 bases). This CDR3 comprises 13 residues. V lost 6 bases, J lost 13 bases, and 19 bases lay in between. Looked up from germline, CDR1 is MNHEY and CDR2 is SMNVEV (reference sequence). CDR3 loop: CASRSGLTTTQFF. Written as DNA, the CDR3 is TGTGCCAGCAGATCGGGACTTACTACGACACAGTTCTTC.

CDR3 loop: CASSSPGQYNEQFF. In DNA form, the CDR3 reads TGCGCCAGCAGCTCACCGGGACAATACAATGAGCAGTTCTTC. This chain uses TRBV5-1 with TRBJ2-1, with D perhaps TRBD1 (6 bases). The germline gives CDR1 SGHRS, CDR2 YFSETQ. The V gene lost 3 bases and the J gene lost 4 bases, with 11 bases spanning the gap. This CDR3 has 14 residues.

This rearrangement joins TRBV21-1 to TRBJ1-3. TRBV21-1 is listed as a pseudogene. CDR3 length equals 14 residues. The CDR3 bases are TGTGCCAGCAGCTGGGGGTCCTATGGAAACACCATATATTTT. It translates to CASSWGSYGNTIYF.

V and J are TRBV5-1 and TRBJ1-4; D call uncertain. The V gene's germline CDR1 is SGHRS and CDR2 YFSETQ. The V end was cut by 0 bases, the J end by 5 bases, with 5 bases between. The CDR3 extends over 13 amino acids. The CDR3 spells CASSLDQNEKLFF. For the CDR3, the DNA is TGCGCCAGCAGCTTGGACCAGAATGAAAAACTGTTTTTT.

The chain uses TRBV5-1 and TRBJ2-1; tentative D call: TRBD1 (6 bases). The germline gives CDR1 SGHRS, CDR2 YFSETQ. Trimming removed 7 bases from V and 0 bases from J, with 17 bases in between. The CDR3 covers 16 residues. CDR3 region: CASEEWGQSSYNEQFF. The CDR3 region has the DNA TGCGCCAGCGAAGAATGGGGGCAGAGCTCCTACAATGAGCAGTTCTTC.

J is TRBJ1-5 and V is TRBV11-2, with TRBD1 matching 7 bases. CDR3 length: 16 residues. The ends lost 6 bases at V and 5 bases at J; junction bases unmatched: 13. Per the germline V gene, CDR1 is SGHAT and CDR2 is FQNNGV. CDR3 residues: CASSSHKGQQDQPQHF. CDR3 DNA sequence: TGTGCCAGCAGTTCGCATAAGGGACAGCAAGATCAGCCCCAGCATTTT.

This clone was seen just once. The chain couples TRBV5-4 to TRBJ2-2; D may be TRBD1 (6 bases). V dropped 1 base and J dropped 1 base, with 14 bases sitting between them. The CDR3 contains 17 residues. The germline V gene has CDR1 SGHNT and CDR2 YYREEE (reference sequence). The CDR3 loop reads CASSLLSQGRNTGELFF. The CDR3 DNA follows: TGTGCCAGCAGCTTGCTTAGCCAGGGGAGGAACACCGGGGAGCTGTTTTTT.

The chain couples TRBV7-2 to TRBJ2-5; 10 bases align to TRBD2. J was trimmed by 4 bases and V by 2 bases; bases with no gene match: 1. This CDR3 contains 14 residues. In germline, CDR1 is SGHTA, CDR2 FQGNSA. The CDR3 loop reads CASSLLAGVETQYF. CDR3 DNA: TGTGCCAGCAGCTTACTAGCGGGAGTAGAGACCCAGTACTTC. Based on the CDR3 plus reference TRBV7-2 and TRBJ2-5, the full variable domain is GAGVSQSPSNKVTEKGKDVELRCDPISGHTALYWYRQSLGQGLEFLIYFQGNSAPDKSGLPSDRFSAERTGGSVSTLTIQRTQQEDSAVYLCASSLLAGVETQYFGPGTRLLVL.

The chain joins TRBV28 to TRBJ2-7; 7 bases are a match to TRBD1. Looked up from germline, CDR1 is MDHEN and CDR2 is SYDVKM. Losses at the gene ends were 6 bases for V and 0 bases for J; bases not matched to a gene: 2. The CDR3 sequence is 13 residues long. In DNA, the CDR3 is TGTGCCAGCAGGGACAGGAGCTCCTACGAGCAGTACTTC. Translating it yields CASRDRSSYEQYF. Looking up the rest from reference TRBV28 and TRBJ2-7 gives the full variable domain: DVKVTQSSRYLVKRTGEKVFLECVQDMDHENMFWYRQDPGLGLRLIYFSYDVKMKEKGDIPEGYSVSREKKERFSLILESASTNQTSMYLCASRDRSSYEQYFGPGTRLTVT.

The chain combines TRBV11-1 with TRBJ2-1, with 10 bases matching TRBD2. The germline V gene encodes CDR1 SGHAT and CDR2 FQDESV (reference sequence). With V trimmed by 3 bases and J by 6 bases, 2 bases remained unmatched. CDR3 length equals 14 residues. The CDR3, as DNA: TGTGCCAGCAGCTTTAAGCGGGGGGGCAATGAGCAGTTCTTC. Amino acids: CASSFKRGGNEQFF.